The 31 T cell receptor beta chains listed next were all sequenced from one sample in a study of CD8 T cells in ankylosing spondylitis. TCRdb fed the 5' RACE reads into MiXCR, producing one record per CDR3 protein. Altogether some 250,000 distinct CDR3 sequences are present, around 7.8% being singletons, with the ten largest covering under 7.5%. The sample comprised blood, either unsorted or a sorted T cell fraction (not recorded which). The receptors were gathered from a male donor with ankylosing spondylitis or in good health (not recorded which).

This clonotype was seen ten or more times. CDR3 region: CAWSSRGGEKLFF. The CDR3 DNA sequence: TGTGCCTGGAGTAGCAGGGGCGGAGAAAAACTGTTTTTT. The chain joins TRBV30 to TRBJ1-4; D is perhaps TRBD1 (6 bases). The CDR3 consists of 13 residues. Germline CDR1 is GTSNPN and CDR2 is SVGIG (reference sequence). V was cut by 2 bases and J by 8 bases, with 12 bases left in between.

The rearrangement joins TRBV7-9 to TRBJ1-4; 9 bases line up with TRBD1. CDR3 length: 14 residues. Germline lookup yields CDR1 SEHNR and CDR2 FQNEAQ (reference sequence). The V and J ends lost 5 bases and 5 bases, in that order; junction bases with no gene match: 3. The CDR3 sequence: CASSGQGINEKLFF. CDR3 nucleotide sequence: TGTGCCAGCAGCGGACAGGGGATAAATGAAAAACTGTTTTTT. Looking up the rest from reference TRBV7-9 and TRBJ1-4 gives the full variable domain: DTGVSQNPRHKITKRGQNVTFRCDPISEHNRLYWYRQTLGQGPEFLTYFQNEAQLEKSRLLSDRFSAERPKGSFSTLEIQRTEQGDSAMYLCASSGQGINEKLFFGSGTQLSVL.

This clonotype was found many times. The chain is built from TRBV20-1 and TRBJ2-4; 11 bases are a match to TRBD2. Germline loops: CDR1 DFQATT, CDR2 SNEGSKA (reference sequence). The CDR3 is made up of 17 amino acids. The V segment lost 6 bases and the J segment 1 base; nucleotides outside the gene matches: 11. For the CDR3, the DNA is TGCAGTGCCCGGGAGACTAGCGGGAATCGGGCCAAAAACATTCAGTACTTC. This encodes CSARETSGNRAKNIQYF.

This clonotype was counted at least ten times. J is TRBJ1-1 and V is TRBV6-5; 8 bases are shared with TRBD1. Germline loops: CDR1 MNHEY, CDR2 SVGAGI. Germline trimming cut 5 bases from V and 1 base from J; bases unmatched to any gene: 3. The CDR3 runs 14 residues. The DNA for the CDR3 is TGTGCCAGCAGTATACAGGGGGAGAACACTGAAGCTTTCTTT. Its translation is CASSIQGENTEAFF.

At least ten counts were recorded for this clonotype. The J gene is TRBJ2-1, the V gene TRBV7-3; 9 positions agree with TRBD2. Germline CDR1 and CDR2: SGHTA and FQGTGA. The junction had 9 bases not matched to a gene; V was cut back by 4 bases and J by 8 bases. The CDR3 consists of 15 residues. DNA of the CDR3: TGTGCCAGCAGCTCGGGACTAGCCTCGGTAGATGAGCAGTTCTTC. Its translation is CASSSGLASVDEQFF.

Details on this clonotype: A much larger clone sits a single nucleotide away, making a read error possible. The J gene is TRBJ2-4, the V gene TRBV4-3; TRBD1 is a possible D gene (7 bases). CDR3 length: 17 amino acids. Germline loops: CDR1 LGHNA, CDR2 YSLEER. The CDR3 DNA follows: TGCGCCAGCAGCCAAGCGGCAGGGGGACTCGTCAAAGACATTCAGTACTTC. Protein: CASSQAAGGLVKDIQYF.

A few counts support this clonotype. The V call is TRBV24-1, the J call TRBJ1-1, with unresolved D. This CDR3 is built from 12 residues. Between the trimmed V and J ends, which lost 3 bases and 3 bases, there was a span of 4 bases. Germline V gene data show CDR1 as KGHDR and CDR2 as SFDVKD. This chain's CDR3 is CATSDGDTEAFF. The CDR3 DNA follows: TGTGCCACCAGTGATGGCGACACTGAAGCTTTCTTT.

This clonotype has ten or more counts. The chain carries TRBV5-1 and TRBJ1-2, with D possibly matching TRBD1 (6 bases). Germline loops: CDR1 SGHRS, CDR2 YFSETQ. V was trimmed by 4 bases and J by 0 bases, leaving 13 bases between them. The CDR3 covers 15 residues. The CDR3, as DNA: TGCGCCAGCAGCCCGAGGACAGACGCTAACTATGGCTACACCTTC. This gives the protein CASSPRTDANYGYTF.

This clonotype was seen repeatedly, ten times or more. The chain combines TRBV27 with TRBJ2-1; a possible D gene is TRBD2 (6 bases). This CDR3 spans 14 amino acids. Germline CDR1 MNHEY, CDR2 SMNVEV (reference sequence). Trimming took 3 bases from V and 9 from J, leaving 15 bases between them. DNA for the CDR3: TGTGCCAGCAGTTTGGCGACTGGGGGGAGTGAGCAGTTCTTC. It codes for CASSLATGGSEQFF.

The gene calls are TRBV20-1 and TRBJ2-2; TRBD2 matches at 12 bases. The CDR3 has 15 amino acids. The junction had 3 bases not matched to a gene; V was cut back by 1 base and J by 6 bases. CDR1 is DFQATT, CDR2 SNEGSKA, per germline (reference sequence). The CDR3 spells CSARVLAGGPGELFF. The CDR3 DNA is TGCAGTGCTAGAGTACTAGCGGGGGGTCCCGGGGAGCTGTTTTTT.

At least ten counts were recorded for this clonotype. The chain couples TRBV5-5 to TRBJ2-2; D gene unclear. The ends were cut back, 0 bases at V and 0 bases at J, with 6 bases in the middle. The CDR3 has 15 amino acids. Germline V gives CDR1 SGHKS, CDR2 YYEKEE (reference sequence). The CDR3 loop reads CASSLAAANTGELFF. DNA of the CDR3: TGTGCCAGCAGCTTGGCTGCGGCGAACACCGGGGAGCTGTTTTTT.

This clonotype was detected many times. The CDR3 loop is CASSSREVQPQHF. CDR3 nucleotides: TGTGCCAGCAGCTCCAGGGAGGTTCAGCCCCAGCATTTT. J is TRBJ1-5 and V is TRBV7-9; weak D call: TRBD1 (5 bases). The CDR3 runs 13 residues. CDR1 and CDR2 from the germline V gene are SEHNR and FQNEAQ (reference sequence). V was shortened by 4 bases and J by 6 bases, with 10 bases between the two germline ends.

Only a few counts were recorded for this clonotype. The genes are TRBV5-5 and TRBJ2-5; D is perhaps TRBD2 (7 bases). This CDR3 is 17 amino acids long. V was pared by 0 bases and J by 2 bases, with 17 bases between. Germline assignment: CDR1 SGHKS and CDR2 YYEKEE (reference sequence). The CDR3 region is CASSLAGWGGQQETQYF. CDR3 sequence (DNA): TGTGCCAGCAGCTTGGCTGGGTGGGGGGGACAACAAGAGACCCAGTACTTC.

This clonotype occurred many times. The V gene is TRBV7-3, the J gene TRBJ2-3; 7 bases match TRBD2. V was pared by 3 bases and J by 5 bases, with 5 bases of the junction left unmatched. This CDR3 comprises 14 residues. In germline, CDR1 is SGHTA, CDR2 FQGTGA. CDR3 DNA sequence: TGTGCCAGCAGCTTCGGGGGGAGGAGAGATACGCAGTATTTT. This translates into CASSFGGRRDTQYF.

In this sample, this clonotype turned up a few times. The J gene is TRBJ1-1, the V gene TRBV7-2; TRBD1 might be the D (5 bases). The CDR3 loop spans 16 amino acids. Germline CDR1 is SGHTA and CDR2 is FQGNSA. V was trimmed by 4 bases and J by 0 bases, leaving 15 bases between them. The CDR3 DNA follows: TGTGCCAGCAGCTCAGGGCCTGGGGGAATGAACACTGAAGCTTTCTTT. Protein: CASSSGPGGMNTEAFF.

This clonotype has ten or more counts. This sequence joins TRBV5-4 and TRBJ1-5; 9 bases map to TRBD1. J gave up 2 bases and V 2 bases, and 2 bases lay outside the gene matches. The germline V gene encodes CDR1 SGHNT and CDR2 YYREEE (reference sequence). The CDR3 consists of 15 residues. CDR3 nucleotides: TGTGCCAGCAGCTTACAGGGGGCCGGCAATCAGCCCCAGCATTTT. It encodes CASSLQGAGNQPQHF. The full variable domain, with the rest looked up from reference TRBV5-4 and TRBJ1-5, is ETGVTQSPTHLIKTRGQQVTLRCSSQSGHNTVSWYQQALGQGPQFIFQYYREEENGRGNFPPRFSGLQFPNYSSELNVNALELDDSALYLCASSLQGAGNQPQHFGDGTRLSIL.

Comments on this clonotype: A much larger clonotype is one base distant, so this may be a read error. The chain couples TRBV12-3 or TRBV12-4 to TRBJ1-2; 9 nucleotides agree with TRBD1. The CDR3 covers 15 residues. The CDR3 spells CACSRTGATHYGYTF. CDR3 DNA sequence: TGTGCCTGCAGTAGGACAGGGGCGACTCACTATGGCTACACCTTC.

This clonotype was counted at least ten times. The chain joins TRBV13 to TRBJ2-7; D may be TRBD1 (6 bases). The CDR3 runs 15 residues. The V and J ends lost 1 base and 5 bases respectively, with 15 bases between them. CDR1 and CDR2 (germline): PRHDT, FYEKMQ (reference sequence). This CDR3 reads CASSLVRGHGDEQYF. DNA for the CDR3: TGTGCCAGCAGCTTAGTTCGGGGACATGGGGACGAGCAGTACTTC.

This clonotype was detected many times. The chain links TRBV27 to TRBJ2-7; perhaps D is TRBD1 or TRBD2 (6 bases each). CDR3 size: 14 residues. The germline V gene encodes CDR1 MNHEY and CDR2 SMNVEV (reference sequence). Trimming left V 6 bases short and J 4 bases short, with 16 bases between. The CDR3, as DNA: TGTGCCAGCAGACTAGCAGGGGAGGCTTACGAGCAGTACTTC. Its protein is CASRLAGEAYEQYF.

This chain uses TRBV6-2 or TRBV6-3 with TRBJ2-7; 14 bases match TRBD2. The CDR3 loop spans 16 amino acids. The V gene's germline CDR1 is MNHEY and CDR2 SVGEGT. The trim removed 6 bases at V and 4 bases at J, leaving 8 bases unmatched. DNA of the CDR3: TGTGCCAGCAGATTACGGGGGACTAGCGGGAGTTACGAGCAGTACTTC. This codes for CASRLRGTSGSYEQYF.

Here the CDR3 DNA reads TGCAGTGCTAGAGATCAGGGCTTTTCGGATACGCAGTATTTT. Translated, it gives CSARDQGFSDTQYF. The chain links TRBV20-1 to TRBJ2-3, with a possible D match to TRBD1 (5 bases). The CDR3 runs to 14 residues. Per the germline V gene, CDR1 is DFQATT and CDR2 is SNEGSKA (reference sequence). Trimming shortened V by 0 bases and J by 6 bases, and 13 bases separated the two germline ends.

A few counts support this clonotype. A much larger clone lies one base from this, so it may be a read error. This rearrangement joins TRBV20-1 to TRBJ2-3; TRBD2 agrees at 14 bases. The length of the CDR3 is 17 residues. Germline lookup yields CDR1 DFQATT and CDR2 SNEGSKA (reference sequence). In nucleotides, the CDR3 is TGCTGTGCTAGAGAAAAGGGACTAGCGGGAGACACAGATACGCAGTATTTT. Translation gives CCAREKGLAGDTDTQYF.

Many counts were recorded for this clonotype. The chain recombines TRBV19 with TRBJ1-5; D remains unclear. The germline V and J ends were trimmed by 6 bases and 2 bases, with 17 bases remaining between them. The CDR3 covers 16 residues. Germline V lookup: CDR1 LNHDA, CDR2 SQIVND (reference sequence). CDR3 protein: CASSPEDLGGNQPQHF. The CDR3 DNA reads as TGTGCCAGTAGCCCGGAGGACTTGGGAGGCAATCAGCCCCAGCATTTT.

There are many counts of this clonotype. V and J are TRBV27 and TRBJ1-6; possible D gene TRBD1, 5 bases. The CDR3 totals 14 residues. V was cut by 4 bases and J by 4 bases, with 8 bases left in between. Per the germline V gene, CDR1 is MNHEY and CDR2 is SMNVEV (reference sequence). The CDR3 reads CASSSGRYNSPLHF. The CDR3 nucleotides are TGTGCCAGCAGTTCGGGACGGTATAATTCACCCCTCCACTTT.

There are many counts of this clonotype. An end of the junction does not agree with germline; a read error may underlie this. The chain joins TRBV7-7 to TRBJ2-1; perhaps D is TRBD1 or TRBD2 (5 bases each). This CDR3 spans 14 amino acids. Germline loops: CDR1 SSHAT, CDR2 FNYEAQ (reference sequence). DNA of the CDR3: TGTGCTAGCAGCTTGGCCGGGACCCAGAATGAGCAGTTCTTC. It is translated as CASSLAGTQNEQFF. The variable domain in full, completed from reference TRBV7-7 and TRBJ2-1, reads GAGVSQSPRYKVTKRGQDVTLRCDPISSHATLYWYQQALGQGPEFLTYFNYEAQPDKSGLPSDRFSAERPEGSISTLTIQRTEQRDSAMYRCASSLAGTQNEQFFGPGTRLTVL.

This clonotype was found many times. The chain carries TRBV19 and TRBJ2-7, with D tentatively TRBD1 (5 bases). Looked up from germline, CDR1 is LNHDA and CDR2 is SQIVND (reference sequence). The length of the CDR3 is 12 residues. V lost 4 bases, J lost 2 bases, and 6 bases lay in between. Written as DNA, the CDR3 is TGTGCCAGTAGTACAGGGCCCTACGAGCAGTACTTC. Its translation is CASSTGPYEQYF.

This clonotype was observed many times. The chain carries TRBV11-2 and TRBJ2-3; tentatively, D is TRBD1 or TRBD2 (5 bases each). The V gene lost 5 bases and the J gene lost 0 bases, with 15 bases spanning the gap. In germline, CDR1 is SGHAT, CDR2 FQNNGV. This CDR3 has 16 residues. CDR3 DNA sequence: TGTGCCAGCAGCCCGAGAGGGACCGGCAGCACAGATACGCAGTATTTT. Translated: CASSPRGTGSTDTQYF.

This rearrangement joins TRBV28 to TRBJ1-2, with D uncertain. Trimming stripped 10 bases from V and 5 bases from J, with 29 bases between. The CDR3 covers 17 residues. Germline CDR1 MDHEN, CDR2 SYDVKM. CDR3 region: CAMGPSVHCGLLYGYTF. The CDR3 DNA is TGTGCCATGGGCCCCTCGGTCCACTGCGGTCTCCTTTATGGCTACACCTTC.

This clonotype was counted a few times. The gene calls are TRBV27 and TRBJ1-1; 9 nucleotides line up with TRBD1. The germline CDR1 and CDR2 sequences are MNHEY and SMNVEV (reference sequence). The CDR3 loop spans 18 amino acids. Trimming took 0 bases from V and 0 from J; bases not matched to a gene: 8. The CDR3 protein is CASSLSSGTGTLNTEAFF. CDR3 bases: TGTGCCAGCAGTTTATCTTCCGGGACAGGGACCCTGAACACTGAAGCTTTCTTT.

Only a few counts were recorded for this clonotype. V usage is TRBV7-6 and J usage is TRBJ2-6; D gene unclear. Deletions cut 0 bases from V and 1 base from J, with 7 bases between. The germline V gene encodes CDR1 SGHVS and CDR2 FNYEAQ. CDR3 length: 16 residues. This CDR3 reads CASSLAWPSGANVLTF. DNA for the CDR3: TGTGCCAGCAGCTTAGCGTGGCCGTCTGGGGCCAACGTCCTGACTTTC.

This clonotype was counted many times. J is TRBJ2-5 and V is TRBV12-3 or TRBV12-4; 7 nucleotides align to TRBD1. The ends lost 8 bases at V and 3 bases at J; junction bases unmatched: 3. The CDR3 loop spans 12 amino acids. The CDR3 DNA is TGTGCCAGCGAGGGGGCTAAAGAGACCCAGTACTTC. Encoded protein: CASEGAKETQYF.